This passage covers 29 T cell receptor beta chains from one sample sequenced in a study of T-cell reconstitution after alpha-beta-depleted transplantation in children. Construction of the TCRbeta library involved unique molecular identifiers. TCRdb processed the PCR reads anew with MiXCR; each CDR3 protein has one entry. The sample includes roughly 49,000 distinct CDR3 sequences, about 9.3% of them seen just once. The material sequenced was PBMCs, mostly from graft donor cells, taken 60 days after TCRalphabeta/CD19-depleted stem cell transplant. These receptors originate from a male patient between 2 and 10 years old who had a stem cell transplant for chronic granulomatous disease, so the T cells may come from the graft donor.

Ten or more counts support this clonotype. The CDR3 DNA sequence: TGTGCCAGCAGTCCGTCGGTAGGAAACATTCAGTACTTC. It is translated as CASSPSVGNIQYF. The chain links TRBV3-1 to TRBJ2-4; unclear D gene. CDR3 length equals 13 residues. Trimming shortened V by 6 bases and J by 6 bases, and 12 bases separated the two germline ends. Germline loops: CDR1 LGHDT, CDR2 YNNKEL (reference sequence).

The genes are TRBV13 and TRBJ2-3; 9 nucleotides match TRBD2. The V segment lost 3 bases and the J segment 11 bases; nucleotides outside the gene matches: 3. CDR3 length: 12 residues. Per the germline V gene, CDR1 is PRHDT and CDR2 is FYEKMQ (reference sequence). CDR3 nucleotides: TGTGCCAGCAGCTTTAGCGGGAGCGGGCAGTATTTT. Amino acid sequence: CASSFSGSGQYF.

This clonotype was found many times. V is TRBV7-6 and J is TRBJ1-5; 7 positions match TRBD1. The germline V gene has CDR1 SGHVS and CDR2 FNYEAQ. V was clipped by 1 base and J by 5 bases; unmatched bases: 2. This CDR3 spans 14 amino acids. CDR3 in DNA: TGTGCCAGCAGCTTAGAGGGGGCCGATCAGCCCCAGCATTTT. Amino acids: CASSLEGADQPQHF.

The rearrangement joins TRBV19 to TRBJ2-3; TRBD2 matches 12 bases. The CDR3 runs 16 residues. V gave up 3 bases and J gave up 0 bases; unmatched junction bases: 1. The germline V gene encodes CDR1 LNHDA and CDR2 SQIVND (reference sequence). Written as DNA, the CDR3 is TGTGCCAGTAGTATCGGGACTAGCGGGAGCACAGATACGCAGTATTTT. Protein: CASSIGTSGSTDTQYF.

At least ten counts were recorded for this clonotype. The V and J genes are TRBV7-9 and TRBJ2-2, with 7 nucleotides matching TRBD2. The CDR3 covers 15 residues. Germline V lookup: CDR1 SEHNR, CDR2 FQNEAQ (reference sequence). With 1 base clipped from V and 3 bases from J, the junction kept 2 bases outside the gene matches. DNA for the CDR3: TGTGCCAGCAGCTTAGTCGCGGGAGACACCGGGGAGCTGTTTTTT. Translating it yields CASSLVAGDTGELFF. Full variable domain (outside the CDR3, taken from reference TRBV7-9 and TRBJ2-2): DTGVSQNPRHKITKRGQNVTFRCDPISEHNRLYWYRQTLGQGPEFLTYFQNEAQLEKSRLLSDRFSAERPKGSFSTLEIQRTEQGDSAMYLCASSLVAGDTGELFFGEGSRLTVL.

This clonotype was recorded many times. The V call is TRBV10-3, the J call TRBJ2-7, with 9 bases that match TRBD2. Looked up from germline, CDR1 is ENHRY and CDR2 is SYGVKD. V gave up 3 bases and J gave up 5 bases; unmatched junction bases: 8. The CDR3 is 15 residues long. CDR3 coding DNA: TGTGCCATCAGTGAAGTTATTAGCGGGAGCCACGAGCAGTACTTC. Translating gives CAISEVISGSHEQYF.

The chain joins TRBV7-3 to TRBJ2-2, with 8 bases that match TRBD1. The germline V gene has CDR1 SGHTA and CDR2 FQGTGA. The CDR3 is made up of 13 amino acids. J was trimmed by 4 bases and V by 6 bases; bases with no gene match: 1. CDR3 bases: TGTGCCAGCAGGACAGGGGCCACCGGGGAGCTGTTTTTT. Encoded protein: CASRTGATGELFF.

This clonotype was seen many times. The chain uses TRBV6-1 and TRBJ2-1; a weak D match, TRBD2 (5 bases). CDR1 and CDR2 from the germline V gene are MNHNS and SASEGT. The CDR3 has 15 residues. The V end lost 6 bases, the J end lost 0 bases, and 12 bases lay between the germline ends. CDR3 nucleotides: TGTGCCAGCAGCCGAGGAGGTAACTCCTACAATGAGCAGTTCTTC. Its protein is CASSRGGNSYNEQFF.

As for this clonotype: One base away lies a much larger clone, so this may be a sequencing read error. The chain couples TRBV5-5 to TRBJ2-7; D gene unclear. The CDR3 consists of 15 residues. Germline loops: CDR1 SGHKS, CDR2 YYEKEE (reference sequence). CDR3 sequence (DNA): TGTGCCGGCAGCCTGCTGAGCTCAGGCTCCTACGAGCAGTACTTC. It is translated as CAGSLLSSGSYEQYF. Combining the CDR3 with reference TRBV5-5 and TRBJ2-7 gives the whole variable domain DAGVTQSPTHLIKTRGQQVTLRCSPISGHKSVSWYQQVLGQGPQFIFQYYEKEERGRGNFPDRFSARQFPNYSSELNVNALLLGDSALYLCAGSLLSSGSYEQYFGPGTRLTVT.

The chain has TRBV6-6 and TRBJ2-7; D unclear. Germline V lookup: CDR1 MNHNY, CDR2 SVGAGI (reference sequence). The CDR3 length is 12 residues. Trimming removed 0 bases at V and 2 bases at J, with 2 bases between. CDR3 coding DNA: TGTGCCAGCAGTTACTCCACCTACGAGCAGTACTTC. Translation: CASSYSTYEQYF.

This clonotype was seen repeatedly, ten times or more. The CDR3 bases are TGCAGTGCTAGAGATATAGGCGGGGTAAAAGATCAGCCCCAGCATTTT. As protein: CSARDIGGVKDQPQHF. The V and J genes are TRBV20-1 and TRBJ1-5; D not resolved. The germline gives CDR1 DFQATT, CDR2 SNEGSKA (reference sequence). The ends were cut back, 0 bases at V and 5 bases at J, with 17 bases in the middle. This CDR3 comprises 16 residues.

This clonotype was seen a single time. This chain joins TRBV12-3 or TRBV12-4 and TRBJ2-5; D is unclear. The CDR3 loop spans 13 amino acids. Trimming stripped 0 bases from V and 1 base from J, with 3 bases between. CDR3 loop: CASSLARQETQYF. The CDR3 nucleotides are TGTGCCAGCAGTTTAGCCCGCCAAGAGACCCAGTACTTC.

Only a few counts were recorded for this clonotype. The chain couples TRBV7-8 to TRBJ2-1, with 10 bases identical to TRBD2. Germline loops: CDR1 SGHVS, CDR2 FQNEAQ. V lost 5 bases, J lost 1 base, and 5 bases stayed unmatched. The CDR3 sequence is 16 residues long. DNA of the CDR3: TGTGCCAGCAGCACCGTAGCGGGGGGATCCTACAATGAGCAGTTCTTC. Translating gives CASSTVAGGSYNEQFF.

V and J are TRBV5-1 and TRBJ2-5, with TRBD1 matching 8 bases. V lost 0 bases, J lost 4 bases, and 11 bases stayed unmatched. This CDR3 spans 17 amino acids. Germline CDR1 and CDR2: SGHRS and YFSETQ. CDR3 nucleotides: TGCGCCAGCAGCTTGGCCATACGCCGGACAGGGTCAGAGACCCAGTACTTC. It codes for CASSLAIRRTGSETQYF.

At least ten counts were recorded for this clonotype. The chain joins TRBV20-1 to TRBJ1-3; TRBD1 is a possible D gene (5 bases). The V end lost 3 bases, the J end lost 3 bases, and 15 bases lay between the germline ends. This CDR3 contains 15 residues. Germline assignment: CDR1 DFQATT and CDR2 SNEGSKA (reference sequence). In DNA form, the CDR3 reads TGCAGTGCTAGTCGCAGGGACGCGGGTGGAAACACCATATATTTT. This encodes CSASRRDAGGNTIYF.

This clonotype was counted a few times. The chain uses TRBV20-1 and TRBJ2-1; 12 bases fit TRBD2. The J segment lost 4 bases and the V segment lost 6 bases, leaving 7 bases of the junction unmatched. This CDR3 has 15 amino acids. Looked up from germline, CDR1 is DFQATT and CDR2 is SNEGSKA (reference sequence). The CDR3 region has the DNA TGCAGTGCCCTCGGACTAGCGGGAAAATACAATGAGCAGTTCTTC. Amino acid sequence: CSALGLAGKYNEQFF.

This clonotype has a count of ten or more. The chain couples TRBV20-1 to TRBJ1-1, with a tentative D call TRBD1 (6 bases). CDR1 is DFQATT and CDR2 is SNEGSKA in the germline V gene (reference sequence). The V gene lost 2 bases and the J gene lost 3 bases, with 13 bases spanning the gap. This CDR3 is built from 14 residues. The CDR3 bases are TGCAGTGCTAGATCGTCACAGGGTGACACTGAAGCTTTCTTT. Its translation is CSARSSQGDTEAFF.

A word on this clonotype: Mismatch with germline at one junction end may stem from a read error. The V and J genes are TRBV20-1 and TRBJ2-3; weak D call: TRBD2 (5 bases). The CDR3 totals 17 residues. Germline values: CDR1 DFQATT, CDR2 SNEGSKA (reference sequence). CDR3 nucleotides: TGCTGTGCCCCTAGGGTGGGAGCGGCTCGATGGGCAGATACGCAGTATTTT. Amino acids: CCAPRVGAARWADTQYF.

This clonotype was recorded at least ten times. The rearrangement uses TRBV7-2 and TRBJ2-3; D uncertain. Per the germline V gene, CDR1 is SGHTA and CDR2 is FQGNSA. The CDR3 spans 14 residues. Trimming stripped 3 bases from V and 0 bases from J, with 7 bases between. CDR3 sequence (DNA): TGTGCCAGCAGCTTTCAACCTAGCACAGATACGCAGTATTTT. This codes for CASSFQPSTDTQYF.

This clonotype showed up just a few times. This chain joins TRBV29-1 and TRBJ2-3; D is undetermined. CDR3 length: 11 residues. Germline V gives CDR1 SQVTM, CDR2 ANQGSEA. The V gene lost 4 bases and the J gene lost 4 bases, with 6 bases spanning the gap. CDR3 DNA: TGCAGCGTTGCGGTCCCAGATACGCAGTATTTT. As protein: CSVAVPDTQYF.

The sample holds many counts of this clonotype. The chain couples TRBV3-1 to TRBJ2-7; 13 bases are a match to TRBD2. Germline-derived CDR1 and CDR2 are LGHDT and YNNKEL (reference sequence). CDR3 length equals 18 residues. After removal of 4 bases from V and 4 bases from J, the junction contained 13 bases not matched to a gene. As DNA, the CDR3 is TGTGCCAGCAGCCGAGGACTAGCGGGAGACAGGGAGTGGTACGAGCAGTACTTC. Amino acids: CASSRGLAGDREWYEQYF.

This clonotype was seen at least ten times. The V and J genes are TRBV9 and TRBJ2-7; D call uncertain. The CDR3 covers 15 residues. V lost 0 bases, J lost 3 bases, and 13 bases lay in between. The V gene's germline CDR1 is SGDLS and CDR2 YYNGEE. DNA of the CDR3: TGTGCCAGCAGCGTAGGTCCGGGCGTACTCTACGAGCAGTACTTC. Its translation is CASSVGPGVLYEQYF. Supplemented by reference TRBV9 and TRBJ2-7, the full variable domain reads DSGVTQTPKHLITATGQRVTLRCSPRSGDLSVYWYQQSLDQGLQFLIQYYNGEERAKGNILERFSAQQFPDLHSELNLSSLELGDSALYFCASSVGPGVLYEQYFGPGTRLTVT.

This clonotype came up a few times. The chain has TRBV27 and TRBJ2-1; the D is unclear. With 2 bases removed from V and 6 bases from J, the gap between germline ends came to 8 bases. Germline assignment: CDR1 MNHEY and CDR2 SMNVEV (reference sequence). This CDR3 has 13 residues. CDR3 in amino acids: CASSLIQSNEQFF. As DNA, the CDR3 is TGTGCCAGCAGTTTAATCCAGTCCAATGAGCAGTTCTTC.

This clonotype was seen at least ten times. CDR3 amino acids: CASSLDPGQLNTEAFF. In DNA form, the CDR3 reads TGCGCCAGCAGCTTGGACCCGGGACAGTTGAACACTGAAGCTTTCTTT. The V and J genes are TRBV5-1 and TRBJ1-1, with 7 nucleotides matching TRBD1. After removal of 0 bases from V and 0 bases from J, the junction contained 5 bases not matched to a gene. In germline, CDR1 is SGHRS, CDR2 YFSETQ. This CDR3 spans 16 amino acids. The full variable domain, completed using reference TRBV5-1 and TRBJ1-1, is KAGVTQTPRYLIKTRGQQVTLSCSPISGHRSVSWYQQTPGQGLQFLFEYFSETQRNKGNFPGRFSGRQFSNSRSEMNVSTLELGDSALYLCASSLDPGQLNTEAFFGQGTRLTVV.

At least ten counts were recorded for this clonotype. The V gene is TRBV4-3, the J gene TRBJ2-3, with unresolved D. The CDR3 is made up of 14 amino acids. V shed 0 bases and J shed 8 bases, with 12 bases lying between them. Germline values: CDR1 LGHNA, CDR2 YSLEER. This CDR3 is CASSQDRSLGTQYF. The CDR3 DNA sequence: TGCGCCAGCAGCCAAGATCGGAGTCTGGGTACGCAGTATTTT.

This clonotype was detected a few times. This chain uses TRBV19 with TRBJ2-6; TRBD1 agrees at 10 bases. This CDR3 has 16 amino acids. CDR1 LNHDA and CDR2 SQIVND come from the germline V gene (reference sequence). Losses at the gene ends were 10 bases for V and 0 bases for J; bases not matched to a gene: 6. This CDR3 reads CATRDRGSSGANVLTF. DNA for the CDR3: TGTGCCACCCGGGACAGGGGCAGCTCTGGGGCCAACGTCCTGACTTTC.

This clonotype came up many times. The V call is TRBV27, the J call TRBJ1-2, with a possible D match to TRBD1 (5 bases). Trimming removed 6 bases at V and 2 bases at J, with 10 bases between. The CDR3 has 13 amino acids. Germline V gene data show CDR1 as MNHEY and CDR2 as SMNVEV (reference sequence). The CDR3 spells CASSPGANYGYTF. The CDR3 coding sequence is TGTGCCAGCAGCCCCGGGGCCAACTATGGCTACACCTTC.

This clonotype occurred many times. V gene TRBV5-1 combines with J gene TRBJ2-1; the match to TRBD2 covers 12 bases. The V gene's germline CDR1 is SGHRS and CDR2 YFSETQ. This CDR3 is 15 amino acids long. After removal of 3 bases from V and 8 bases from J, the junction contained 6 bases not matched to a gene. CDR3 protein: CASSSGLAGWYEQFF. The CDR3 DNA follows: TGCGCCAGCAGCTCAGGACTAGCGGGATGGTATGAGCAGTTCTTC.

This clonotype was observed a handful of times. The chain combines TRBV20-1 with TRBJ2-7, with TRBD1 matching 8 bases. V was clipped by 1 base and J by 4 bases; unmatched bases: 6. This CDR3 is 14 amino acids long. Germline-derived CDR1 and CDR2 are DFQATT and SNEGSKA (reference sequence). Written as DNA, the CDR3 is TGCAGTGCTAGAGTTCCAGGGGGCACTTACGAGCAGTACTTC. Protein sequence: CSARVPGGTYEQYF.